What follows are 29 T cell receptor beta chains derived from one specimen sequenced in a study of T cell responses to AZD1222 COVID-19 vaccine. Data came from immunoSEQ multiplex PCR; TCRdb stores just in-frame clones and leaves some out. The sample contains roughly 160,000 clones, approximately 94% of which appear only once. Source: peripheral blood, taken on day 0 of AZD1222 vaccination. Every receptor here comes from an adult in good health.

The chain links TRBV7-9 to TRBJ2-3; D may be TRBD1 or TRBD2 (6 bases each). V shed 3 bases and J shed 3 bases, with 13 bases lying between them. The CDR3 covers 15 residues. Germline CDR1 reads SEHNR; CDR2 reads FQNEAQ (reference sequence). CDR3 DNA: TGTGCCAGCAGCTTGGGGGGCTCCCATACAGATACGCAGTATTTT. Translation gives CASSLGGSHTDTQYF.

This clone was observed once. This chain connects TRBV5-6 to TRBJ2-7; 8 nucleotides match TRBD2. The germline CDR1 and CDR2 sequences are SGHDT and YYEEEE. The CDR3 extends over 14 amino acids. The J segment lost 5 bases and the V segment lost 1 base, leaving 5 bases of the junction unmatched. The CDR3 reads CASSLRGRFHEQYF. CDR3 sequence (DNA): TGTGCCAGCAGCTTGCGCGGGAGGTTCCACGAGCAGTACTTC.

Regarding this clone: Other nucleotide sequences in the sample specify the same CDR3. V gene TRBV10-3 combines with J gene TRBJ2-7, with a weak D call TRBD1 (5 bases). Germline CDR1 reads ENHRY; CDR2 reads SYGVKD. The CDR3 is 13 amino acids. Trimming removed 3 bases from V and 3 bases from J, with 9 bases in between. The DNA of the CDR3 is TGTGCCATCAGTGAAGGGCAGGGCTACGAGCAGTACTTC. This gives the protein CAISEGQGYEQYF.

This rearrangement joins TRBV5-1 to TRBJ2-1, with 8 bases matching TRBD1. The CDR3 sequence is 15 residues long. CDR1 is SGHRS and CDR2 is YFSETQ in the germline V gene. J lost 6 bases, V lost 6 bases, and 11 bases had no gene match. The CDR3 reads CASTDQGARGNEQFF. The CDR3 region has the DNA TGCGCCAGCACGGACCAGGGGGCGCGTGGCAATGAGCAGTTCTTC.

The CDR3 loop reads CAWSSLRLEQYF. The CDR3 DNA sequence: TGTGCCTGGAGTTCCCTTAGGTTAGAGCAGTACTTC. The chain carries TRBV30 and TRBJ2-7; D gene uncertain. The V gene lost 2 bases and the J gene lost 7 bases, with 12 bases spanning the gap. Germline CDR1 and CDR2: GTSNPN and SVGIG (reference sequence). The CDR3 runs 12 residues.

The gene calls are TRBV28 and TRBJ1-4; D remains unclear. In germline, CDR1 is MDHEN, CDR2 SYDVKM. This CDR3 has 12 residues. V was pared by 3 bases and J by 6 bases, with 5 bases between. The CDR3 spells CASSLQDEKLFF. CDR3 coding DNA: TGTGCCAGCAGTTTGCAAGATGAAAAACTGTTTTTT.

V gene TRBV7-9 combines with J gene TRBJ2-2; a possible D gene is TRBD1 (6 bases). This CDR3 has 16 residues. Per germline, CDR1 SEHNR and CDR2 FQNEAQ (reference sequence). Trimming shortened V by 5 bases and J by 1 base, and 14 bases separated the two germline ends. The CDR3 coding sequence is TGTGCCAGCAGCCCGGGTGCACAGGGGAACACCGGGGAGCTGTTTTTT. Protein sequence: CASSPGAQGNTGELFF.

V and J are TRBV4-1 and TRBJ2-3; TRBD2 agrees at 10 bases. The V segment lost 4 bases and the J segment 5 bases; nucleotides outside the gene matches: 3. CDR1 is MGHRA, CDR2 YSYEKL, per germline. The CDR3 is 14 residues long. CDR3 in DNA: TGCGCCAGCAGCCTAGCGGGAGGCAGAGATACGCAGTATTTT. This codes for CASSLAGGRDTQYF.

The chain recombines TRBV7-9 with TRBJ1-2; D not resolved. The CDR3 length is 14 residues. The V gene's germline CDR1 is SEHNR and CDR2 FQNEAQ (reference sequence). V dropped 5 bases and J dropped 6 bases, with 16 bases sitting between them. In nucleotides, the CDR3 is TGTGCCAGCAGCATCGCGGACTGGCCGGATGGCTACACCTTC. It is translated as CASSIADWPDGYTF.

The CDR3 spells CASSEEVQQFF. CDR3 DNA sequence: TGTGCCAGCAGTGAGGAAGTTCAGCAGTTCTTC. The V call is TRBV2, the J call TRBJ2-1; D uncertain. CDR3 size: 11 residues. V was cut by 3 bases and J by 11 bases, with 8 bases left in between. Germline V gene sequence: CDR1 SNHLY, CDR2 FYNNEI.

The rearrangement links TRBV19 to TRBJ1-2; a weak D match, TRBD1 (5 bases). This CDR3 spans 16 amino acids. V was shortened by 3 bases and J by 4 bases, with 18 bases between the two germline ends. The germline V gene encodes CDR1 LNHDA and CDR2 SQIVND (reference sequence). The CDR3 is CASSIGGFPHTYGYTF. In nucleotides, the CDR3 is TGTGCCAGTAGTATTGGGGGTTTTCCCCACACCTATGGCTACACCTTC.

This rearrangement joins TRBV30 to TRBJ1-5, with D possibly being TRBD1 (5 bases). This CDR3 contains 15 residues. The V gene's germline CDR1 is GTSNPN and CDR2 SVGIG (reference sequence). V was clipped by 0 bases and J by 5 bases, with 14 bases between them. The CDR3 protein is CAWSVAGLGDQPQHF. The CDR3 DNA follows: TGTGCCTGGAGTGTAGCGGGCCTAGGGGATCAGCCCCAGCATTTT. The full variable domain, with the rest looked up from reference TRBV30 and TRBJ1-5, is SQTIHQWPATLVQPVGSPLSLECTVEGTSNPNLYWYRQAAGRGLQLLFYSVGIGQISSEVPQNLSASRPQDRQFILSSKKLLLSDSGFYLCAWSVAGLGDQPQHFGDGTRLSIL.

This clone appeared a single time. V gene TRBV9 combines with J gene TRBJ1-1, with 7 nucleotides matching TRBD1. The CDR3 is made up of 15 amino acids. From germline, CDR1 is SGDLS and CDR2 YYNGEE. V was clipped by 4 bases and J by 1 base; unmatched bases: 7. CDR3 coding DNA: TGTGCCAGCAGCCCGCCCGGGACAGCGAACACTGAAGCTTTCTTT. Its translation is CASSPPGTANTEAFF. Based on the CDR3 plus reference TRBV9 and TRBJ1-1, the full variable domain is DSGVTQTPKHLITATGQRVTLRCSPRSGDLSVYWYQQSLDQGLQFLIQYYNGEERAKGNILERFSAQQFPDLHSELNLSSLELGDSALYFCASSPPGTANTEAFFGQGTRLTVV.

This chain uses TRBV30 with TRBJ1-3; perhaps TRBD1 as D (5 bases). V lost 3 bases and J lost 4, with 13 bases in between. This CDR3 region has 14 residues. CDR1 is GTSNPN, CDR2 SVGIG, per germline (reference sequence). CDR3 sequence: CAWRQGSRGNTIYF. The DNA of the CDR3 is TGTGCCTGGAGGCAGGGTTCGAGGGGAAACACCATATATTTT.

This sequence joins TRBV28 and TRBJ1-1, with 7 bases aligning to TRBD1. Germline CDR1 MDHEN, CDR2 SYDVKM. The V and J ends lost 6 bases and 6 bases, in that order; junction bases with no gene match: 13. This CDR3 spans 15 amino acids. The CDR3 DNA is TGTGCCAGCAGCCTTACGCGACAGGGAGTCGCTGAAGCTTTCTTT. It translates to CASSLTRQGVAEAFF.

The chain recombines TRBV24-1 with TRBJ2-7; 10 positions match TRBD1. This CDR3 comprises 16 residues. Germline V CDR1 and CDR2: KGHDR, SFDVKD. The V segment lost 2 bases and the J segment 3 bases; nucleotides outside the gene matches: 6. The CDR3 is CATSDSGTGEYYEQYF. CDR3 DNA: TGTGCCACCAGTGATTCCGGGACAGGGGAGTACTACGAGCAGTACTTC.

The gene calls are TRBV5-5 and TRBJ2-3; perhaps TRBD2 as D (5 bases). The germline gives CDR1 SGHKS, CDR2 YYEKEE (reference sequence). V dropped 0 bases and J dropped 1 base, with 9 bases sitting between them. CDR3 length equals 15 residues. The CDR3 DNA sequence: TGTGCCAGCAGCTTGGGTCCGCGGGGCACAGATACGCAGTATTTT. Protein sequence: CASSLGPRGTDTQYF. Supplemented by reference TRBV5-5 and TRBJ2-3, the full variable domain reads DAGVTQSPTHLIKTRGQQVTLRCSPISGHKSVSWYQQVLGQGPQFIFQYYEKEERGRGNFPDRFSARQFPNYSSELNVNALLLGDSALYLCASSLGPRGTDTQYFGPGTRLTVL.

This chain joins TRBV19 and TRBJ2-1, with TRBD2 identical over 12 bases. Germline assignment: CDR1 LNHDA and CDR2 SQIVND (reference sequence). The V segment lost 7 bases and the J segment 12 bases; nucleotides outside the gene matches: 16. The length of the CDR3 is 16 residues. CDR3 bases: TGTGCCAGTAAACGCGAATCTAGCGGGAGGGCCGGGGGGCAGTTCTTC. Protein sequence: CASKRESSGRAGGQFF.

In nucleotides, the CDR3 is TGTGCCAGTAGGACGGGGCAGGTGGGCTACACCTTC. Protein sequence: CASRTGQVGYTF. V usage is TRBV19 and J usage is TRBJ1-2; tentative D call: TRBD1 (5 bases). Between the trimmed V and J ends, which lost 6 bases and 8 bases, there was a span of 13 bases. The CDR3 loop spans 12 amino acids. CDR1 is LNHDA, CDR2 SQIVND, per germline (reference sequence).

This clone was counted a single time. The rearrangement links TRBV4-2 to TRBJ2-7; a weak D match, TRBD2 (6 bases). This CDR3 has 17 amino acids. In germline, CDR1 is LGHNA, CDR2 YNFKEQ. Trimming removed 0 bases from V and 0 bases from J, with 15 bases in between. CDR3 region: CASSQEGSGVFSYEQYF. The DNA for the CDR3 is TGTGCCAGCAGCCAAGAAGGATCGGGAGTGTTCTCCTACGAGCAGTACTTC.

The chain has TRBV4-1 and TRBJ1-4; possibly TRBD1 for D (6 bases). Germline V lookup: CDR1 MGHRA, CDR2 YSYEKL. The CDR3 is made up of 16 amino acids. V lost 5 bases to trimming and J lost 2 bases, with 15 bases between them. CDR3 DNA sequence: TGCGCCAGCAGCTGGGGGCCCCGGGTCACTAATGAAAAACTGTTTTTT. The encoded protein is CASSWGPRVTNEKLFF.

CDR3 protein: CASSLAHLTQHLTSTDTQYF. The CDR3 DNA sequence: TGTGCCAGCAGCTTGGCGCACCTTACCCAACACCTTACTAGCACAGATACGCAGTATTTT. This rearrangement joins TRBV5-5 to TRBJ2-3, with unresolved D. The germline V and J ends were trimmed by 0 bases and 0 bases, with 23 bases remaining between them. The V gene's germline CDR1 is SGHKS and CDR2 YYEKEE (reference sequence). The CDR3 length is 20 residues.

The chain combines TRBV3-1 (or the pseudogene TRBV3-2) with TRBJ1-3, with unresolved D. Trimming stripped 0 bases from V and 3 bases from J, with 3 bases between. Germline-derived CDR1 and CDR2 are LGHDT and YNNKEL (reference sequence). This CDR3 is built from 13 residues. DNA for the CDR3: TGTGCCAGCAGCCAAGAATTTGGAAACACCATATATTTT. Translation: CASSQEFGNTIYF.

The chain has TRBV27 and TRBJ1-1; the D is unclear. V lost 2 bases and J lost 5, with 15 bases in between. The CDR3 spans 15 residues. CDR1 MNHEY and CDR2 SMNVEV come from the germline V gene (reference sequence). The CDR3: CASSLSWGGGTEAFF. CDR3 sequence (DNA): TGTGCCAGCAGTTTAAGTTGGGGTGGAGGAACTGAAGCTTTCTTT.

The V and J genes are TRBV2 and TRBJ1-6; maybe TRBD1 (5 bases). The V and J ends lost 8 bases and 5 bases respectively, with 13 bases between them. The CDR3 runs 14 residues. Germline V gene sequence: CDR1 SNHLY, CDR2 FYNNEI. This CDR3 is CASGPGTNNSPLHF. Written as DNA, the CDR3 is TGTGCCAGCGGACCGGGGACCAATAATTCACCCCTCCACTTT.

This clone was picked up one time. The chain joins TRBV29-1 to TRBJ1-1, with unresolved D. The V gene's germline CDR1 is SQVTM and CDR2 ANQGSEA. Trimming removed 4 bases from V and 4 bases from J, with 25 bases in between. This CDR3 has 17 residues. In DNA form, the CDR3 reads TGCAGCGTTGTAATCCAGCGACCCGGAGCTCGGGTCACTGAAGCTTTCTTT. Translating gives CSVVIQRPGARVTEAFF. The entire variable domain, with the rest obtained from reference TRBV29-1 and TRBJ1-1, is as follows: SAVISQKPSRDICQRGTSLTIQCQVDSQVTMMFWYRQQPGQSLTLIATANQGSEATYESGFVIDKFPISRPNLTFSTLTVSNMSPEDSSIYLCSVVIQRPGARVTEAFFGQGTRLTVV.

The chain couples TRBV11-2 to TRBJ2-7; D unclear. CDR1 is SGHAT and CDR2 is FQNNGV in the germline V gene. This CDR3 is built from 15 residues. Trimming left V 0 bases short and J 3 bases short, with 12 bases between. The CDR3 sequence is CASSLDQQTLYEQYF. For the CDR3, the DNA is TGTGCCAGCAGCTTAGATCAACAAACCCTCTACGAGCAGTACTTC. Full variable domain (outside the CDR3, taken from reference TRBV11-2 and TRBJ2-7): EAGVAQSPRYKIIEKRQSVAFWCNPISGHATLYWYQQILGQGPKLLIQFQNNGVVDDSQLPKDRFSAERLKGVDSTLKIQPAKLEDSAVYLCASSLDQQTLYEQYFGPGTRLTVT.

The DNA for the CDR3 is TGTGCCAGCAGTCTCTCGCAGGGTGACGCCTTTCGGTATGGCTACACCTTC. Its translation is CASSLSQGDAFRYGYTF. This rearrangement joins TRBV5-4 to TRBJ1-2; D is possibly TRBD1 (5 bases). This CDR3 is built from 17 residues. V was clipped by 5 bases and J by 5 bases, with 25 bases between them. Germline values: CDR1 SGHNT, CDR2 YYREEE (reference sequence).

V and J are TRBV29-1 and TRBJ2-7; D not certain. The V gene's germline CDR1 is SQVTM and CDR2 ANQGSEA. This CDR3 spans 11 amino acids. The ends were cut back, 4 bases at V and 3 bases at J, with 7 bases in the middle. The CDR3 here is CSVALDYEQYF. CDR3 DNA: TGCAGCGTTGCCCTTGACTACGAGCAGTACTTC.